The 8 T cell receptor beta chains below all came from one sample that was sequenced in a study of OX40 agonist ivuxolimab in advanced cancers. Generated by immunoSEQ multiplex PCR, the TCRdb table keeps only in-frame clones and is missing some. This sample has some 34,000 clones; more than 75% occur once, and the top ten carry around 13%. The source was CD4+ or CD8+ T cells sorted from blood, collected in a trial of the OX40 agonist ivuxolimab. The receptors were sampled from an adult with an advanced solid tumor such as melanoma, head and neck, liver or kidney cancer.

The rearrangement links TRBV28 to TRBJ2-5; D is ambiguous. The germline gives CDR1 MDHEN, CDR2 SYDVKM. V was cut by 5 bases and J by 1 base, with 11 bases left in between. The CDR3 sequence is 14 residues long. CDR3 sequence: CASSLRPAQETQYF. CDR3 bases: TGTGCCAGCAGTCTCAGGCCCGCCCAAGAGACCCAGTACTTC. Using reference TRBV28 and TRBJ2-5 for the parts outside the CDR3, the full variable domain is DVKVTQSSRYLVKRTGEKVFLECVQDMDHENMFWYRQDPGLGLRLIYFSYDVKMKEKGDIPEGYSVSREKKERFSLILESASTNQTSMYLCASSLRPAQETQYFGPGTRLLVL.

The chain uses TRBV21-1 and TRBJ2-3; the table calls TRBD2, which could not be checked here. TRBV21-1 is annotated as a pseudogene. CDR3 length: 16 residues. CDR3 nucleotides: TGTGCCAGCAGCGACCCGATAGCCCATAGCACAGATACGCAGTATTTT. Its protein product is CASSDPIAHSTDTQYF.

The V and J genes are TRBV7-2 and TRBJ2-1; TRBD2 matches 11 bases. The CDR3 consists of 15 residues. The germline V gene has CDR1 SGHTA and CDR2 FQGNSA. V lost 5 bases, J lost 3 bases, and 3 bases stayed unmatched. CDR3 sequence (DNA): TGTGCCAGCAGCATTGGGACTAGCGGCTACAATGAGCAGTTCTTC. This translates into CASSIGTSGYNEQFF. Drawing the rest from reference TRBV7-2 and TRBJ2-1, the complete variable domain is GAGVSQSPSNKVTEKGKDVELRCDPISGHTALYWYRQSLGQGLEFLIYFQGNSAPDKSGLPSDRFSAERTGGSVSTLTIQRTQQEDSAVYLCASSIGTSGYNEQFFGPGTRLTVL.

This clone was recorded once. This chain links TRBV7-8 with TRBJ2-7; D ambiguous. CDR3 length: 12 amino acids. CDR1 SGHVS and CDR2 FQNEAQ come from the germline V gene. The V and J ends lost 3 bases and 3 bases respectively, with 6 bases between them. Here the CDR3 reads CASSLDLYEQYF. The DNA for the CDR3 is TGTGCCAGCAGCTTGGACCTCTACGAGCAGTACTTC.

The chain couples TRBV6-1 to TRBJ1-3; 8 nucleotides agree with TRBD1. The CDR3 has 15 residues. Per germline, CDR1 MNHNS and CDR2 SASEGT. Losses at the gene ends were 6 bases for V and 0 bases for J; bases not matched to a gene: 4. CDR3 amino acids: CASSKTGDSGNTIYF. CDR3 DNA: TGTGCCAGCAGCAAGACAGGGGACTCTGGAAACACCATATATTTT.

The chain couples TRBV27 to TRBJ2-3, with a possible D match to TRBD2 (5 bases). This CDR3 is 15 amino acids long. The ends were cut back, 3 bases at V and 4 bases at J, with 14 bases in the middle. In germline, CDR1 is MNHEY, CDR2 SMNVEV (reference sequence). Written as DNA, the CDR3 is TGTGCCAGCAGTTTTGGGAGCGGAGTCCCAGATACGCAGTATTTT. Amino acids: CASSFGSGVPDTQYF.

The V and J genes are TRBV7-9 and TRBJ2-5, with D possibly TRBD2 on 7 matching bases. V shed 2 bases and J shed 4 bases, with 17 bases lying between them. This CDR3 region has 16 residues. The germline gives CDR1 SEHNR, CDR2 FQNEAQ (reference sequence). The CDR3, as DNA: TGTGCCAGCAGCTTATCTACAGGGTGGGAGGGAGAGACCCAGTACTTC. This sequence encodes CASSLSTGWEGETQYF.

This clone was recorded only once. CDR3 residues: CAISGEGGGFYEQYF. DNA for the CDR3: TGTGCCATCAGTGGGGAGGGAGGGGGTTTTTACGAGCAGTACTTC. J is TRBJ2-7 and V is TRBV10-3; TRBD2 is a possible D gene (7 bases). This CDR3 has 15 residues. Per germline, CDR1 ENHRY and CDR2 SYGVKD. The germline V and J ends were trimmed by 4 bases and 4 bases, with 17 bases remaining between them.